The TCR beta chain described here comes from a study of T cells in Graves' hyperthyroidism and ophthalmopathy. Study results and caveats: Most clonotypes that expanded in the thyroid above 0.001 also showed up in blood. The model forecast ophthalmopathy, anticipating it by a median around 6.9 months before onset.

The authors took PBMCs from 10 ml fresh peripheral blood. As concerns this clonotype: The antigen is unknown.

The CDR3 totals 11 residues. Germline V gene lookup returns CDR1 LNHDA and CDR2 SQIVND (reference sequence). V was pared by 8 bases and J by 4 bases, with 9 bases between. RNA transcripts were the template for amplifying TCR beta CDR3 regions. The study used the HTBI primer set for a first-round RT-PCR of the TCR CDR3. TCRdb itself ran the multiplex PCR reads through MiXCR, one entry per CDR3 protein. The sample lists almost 500,000 distinct CDR3 sequences, less than 25% occurring once. This TCR derives from a woman aged 70 to 79 with Graves' ophthalmopathy. This chain links TRBV19 with TRBJ2-7; D is uncertain. Material for sequencing was blood. CDR3 bases: TGTGCCAGTGCCTCCATATACGAGCAGTACTTC. Translating gives CASASIYEQYF. The variable domain in full, with the rest retrieved from reference TRBV19 and TRBJ2-7, is DGGITQSPKYLFRKEGQNVTLSCEQNLNHDAMYWYRQDPGQGLRLIYYSQIVNDFQKGDIAEGYSVSREKKESFPLTVTSAQKNPTAFYLCASASIYEQYFGPGTRLTVT.